This T cell receptor (beta chain) was recorded in a study of preoperative IRX-2 immunotherapy in early breast cancer. The CDR3 runs 13 residues. Per the germline V gene, CDR1 is SGHNT and CDR2 is YYREEE (reference sequence). V lost 0 bases and J 3 bases, leaving 5 bases between the germline ends. The method was immunoSEQ multiplex PCR; TCRdb's version includes in-frame clones alone and lacks a portion of them. The sample yields roughly 29,000 clones, around 91% seen once. As for treatment: preoperative locoregional IRX-2 cytokine immunotherapy. This phase Ib study tested locoregional IRX-2 cytokine immunotherapy given before surgery.

This clonotype was sampled from a human donor with breast cancer. V usage is TRBV5-4 and J usage is TRBJ2-3; weak D call: TRBD2 (5 bases). Sample collection was performed from a patient treated with IRX-2 immunotherapy. The CDR3 DNA reads as TGTGCCAGCAGCTTGGGAGGGACAGATACGCAGTATTTT. Its protein is CASSLGGTDTQYF. Using reference TRBV5-4 and TRBJ2-3 for the parts outside the CDR3, the full variable domain is ETGVTQSPTHLIKTRGQQVTLRCSSQSGHNTVSWYQQALGQGPQFIFQYYREEENGRGNFPPRFSGLQFPNYSSELNVNALELDDSALYLCASSLGGTDTQYFGPGTRLTVL.